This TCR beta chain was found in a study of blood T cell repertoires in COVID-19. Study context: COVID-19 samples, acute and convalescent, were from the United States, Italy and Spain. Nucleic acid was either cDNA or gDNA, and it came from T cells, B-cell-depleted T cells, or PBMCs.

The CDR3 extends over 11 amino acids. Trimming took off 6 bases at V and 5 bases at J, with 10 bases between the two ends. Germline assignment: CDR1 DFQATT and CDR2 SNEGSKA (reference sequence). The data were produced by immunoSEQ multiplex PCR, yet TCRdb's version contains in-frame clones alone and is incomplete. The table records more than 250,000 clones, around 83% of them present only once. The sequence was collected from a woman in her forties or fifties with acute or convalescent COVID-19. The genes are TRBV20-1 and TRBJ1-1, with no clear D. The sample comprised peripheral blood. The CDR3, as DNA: TGCAGTGCAATTGGGAGGACTGAAGCTTTCTTT. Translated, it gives CSAIGRTEAFF.